Sequencing of this T cell receptor beta chain was carried out in a study of vaccination and CD4 T cells after COVID-19. Treatment in this sample: approximately 9-day PBMC culture with coronavirus spike peptide pools or control peptides (ViraFEST assay). Peptide pool stimulation in ViraFEST expanded antigen-specific T cells, whose TCRs were then sequenced. Sequenced with the Oncomine TCR Beta short-read assay was DNA taken from cultured CD4+ T cells. Genomic DNA extraction was carried out from cultured CD4+ T cells. Via MiXCR, TCRdb re-called the PCR reads, giving one row per CDR3 protein. The sample yields some 8,500 distinct CDR3 sequences, approximately 55% seen once. This clonotype turned up a few times. Its antigen is still unknown. This receptor was taken from a human donor who had recovered from COVID-19. The material sequenced was CD4+ T cells from blood, cultured in vitro.

The chain's CDR3 is CATPKTYTSGNTIYF. Here the CDR3 DNA reads TGTGCCACCCCAAAGACGTATACCAGCGGAAACACCATATATTTT. The rearrangement joins TRBV7-9 to TRBJ1-3, with unresolved D. V dropped 10 bases and J dropped 4 bases, with 20 bases sitting between them. This CDR3 region has 15 residues. CDR1 and CDR2 (germline): SEHNR, FQNEAQ (reference sequence).